This TCR beta chain originates from a study of T cell repertoires in cytomegalovirus infection. This clonotype was seen only a few times. Its specificity is not known. TCRdb passed the reads through MiXCR, listing each CDR3 protein once. Among 650,000 to 900,000 distinct CDR3 sequences listed, about 27% were seen once. The sample consisted of cultured CD8+ T cells from PBMCs, taken from culture after CMV antigen stimulation. This TCR came from a human donor in good health (CMV status not recorded). Some clones in this sample may be carry-over from other donors' samples.

DNA for the CDR3: TGTGCCTCCAAGCCGGAGCCGGGTTACTACGAGCAGTACTTC. Encoded protein: CASKPEPGYYEQYF. The genes are TRBV10-3 and TRBJ2-7; unclear D gene. Germline-derived CDR1 and CDR2 are ENHRY and SYGVKD. The CDR3 sequence is 14 residues long. The V end was cut by 11 bases, the J end by 3 bases, with 20 bases between.